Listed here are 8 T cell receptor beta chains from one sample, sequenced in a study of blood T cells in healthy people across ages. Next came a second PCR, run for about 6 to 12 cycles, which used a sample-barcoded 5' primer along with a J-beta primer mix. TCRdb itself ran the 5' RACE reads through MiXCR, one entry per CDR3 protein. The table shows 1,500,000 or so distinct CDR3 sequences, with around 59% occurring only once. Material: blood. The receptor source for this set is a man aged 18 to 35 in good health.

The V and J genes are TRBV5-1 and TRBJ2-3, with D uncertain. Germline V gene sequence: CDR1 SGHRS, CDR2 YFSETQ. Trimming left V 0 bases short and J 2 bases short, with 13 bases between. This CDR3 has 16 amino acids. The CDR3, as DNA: TGCGCCAGCAGCTTGGGCCAGGCTCGTAACACAGATACGCAGTATTTT. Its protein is CASSLGQARNTDTQYF.

DNA of the CDR3: TGTGCCAGCAGCTTATCTATGGGGAACACTGAAGCTTTCTTT. This encodes CASSLSMGNTEAFF. The gene calls are TRBV7-6 and TRBJ1-1, with D unclear. The germline V gene encodes CDR1 SGHVS and CDR2 FNYEAQ. V lost 2 bases to trimming and J lost 1 base, with 8 bases between them. CDR3 length: 14 amino acids.

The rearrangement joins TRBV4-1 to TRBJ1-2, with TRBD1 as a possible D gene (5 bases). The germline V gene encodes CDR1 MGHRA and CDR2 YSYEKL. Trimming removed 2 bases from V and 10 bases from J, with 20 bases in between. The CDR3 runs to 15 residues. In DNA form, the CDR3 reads TGCGCCAGCAGCCAAAGCCCCGGGGCGGGTGGTGACTACACCTTC. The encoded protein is CASSQSPGAGGDYTF.

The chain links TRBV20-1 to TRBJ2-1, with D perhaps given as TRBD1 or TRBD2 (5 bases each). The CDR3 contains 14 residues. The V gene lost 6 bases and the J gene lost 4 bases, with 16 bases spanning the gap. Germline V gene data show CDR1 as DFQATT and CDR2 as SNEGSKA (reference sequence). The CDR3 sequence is CSAPPGQEYNEQFF. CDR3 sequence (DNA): TGCAGTGCCCCCCCGGGGCAGGAATACAATGAGCAGTTCTTC.

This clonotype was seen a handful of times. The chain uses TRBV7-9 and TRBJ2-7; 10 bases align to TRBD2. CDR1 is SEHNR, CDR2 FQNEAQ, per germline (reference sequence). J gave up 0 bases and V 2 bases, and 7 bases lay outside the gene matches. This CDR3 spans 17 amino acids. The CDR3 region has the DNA TGTGCCAGCAGCTTATTTCAAGCGGGGGGGTCCTCCTACGAGCAGTACTTC. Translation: CASSLFQAGGSSYEQYF.

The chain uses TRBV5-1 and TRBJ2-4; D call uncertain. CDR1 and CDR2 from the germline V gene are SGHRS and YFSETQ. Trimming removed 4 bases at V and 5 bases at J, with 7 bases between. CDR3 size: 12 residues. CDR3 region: CASSEPENIQYF. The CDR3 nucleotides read TGCGCCAGCAGCGAGCCTGAAAACATTCAGTACTTC.

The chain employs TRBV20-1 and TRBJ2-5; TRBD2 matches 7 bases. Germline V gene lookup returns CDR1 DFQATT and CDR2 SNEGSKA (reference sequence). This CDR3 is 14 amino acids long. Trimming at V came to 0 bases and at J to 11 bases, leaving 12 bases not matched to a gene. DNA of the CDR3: TGCAGTGCTAGAGATCCCGGACTAGGGGTTGAGCAGTACTTC. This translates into CSARDPGLGVEQYF.

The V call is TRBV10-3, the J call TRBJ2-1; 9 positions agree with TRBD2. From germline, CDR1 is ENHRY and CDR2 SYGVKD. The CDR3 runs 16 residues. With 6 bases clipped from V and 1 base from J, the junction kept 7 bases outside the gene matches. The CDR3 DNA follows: TGTGCCATCAGCCTTTGGGCGGGAGGGTCCTACAATGAGCAGTTCTTC. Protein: CAISLWAGGSYNEQFF.